This T cell receptor (beta chain) was identified in a study of shared clonotypes between healthy human individuals. Study background: Donors consisted of two women and a few men between 18 and 49. Per-donor plates numbered three CD4 naive, three CD4 memory, two CD8 naive and one CD8 memory.

Some clones are missing from TCRdb's copy, which holds only in-frame ones; the method was immunoSEQ multiplex PCR. The sample contains a few million clones, 85% to 95% of which appear only once. V was cut by 5 bases and J by 5 bases, with 5 bases left in between. The CDR3 consists of 11 residues. Germline CDR1 and CDR2: SGHDT and YYEEEE. This clone was seen a single time. All donors were Caucasian adults living in Nashville, Tennessee. The chain has TRBV5-6 and TRBJ2-1; D gene ambiguous. This receptor was obtained from a man between 18 and 35 years old in good health. Some clones in this sample may be carry-over from other donors' samples. The sequencing sample was made of naive CD4+ T cells from PBMCs. Subset of the sample: CD45RA+ positively selected. The CDR3 DNA reads TGTGCCAGCAGGGCTAACAATGAGCAGTTCTTC. Amino acid sequence: CASRANNEQFF.